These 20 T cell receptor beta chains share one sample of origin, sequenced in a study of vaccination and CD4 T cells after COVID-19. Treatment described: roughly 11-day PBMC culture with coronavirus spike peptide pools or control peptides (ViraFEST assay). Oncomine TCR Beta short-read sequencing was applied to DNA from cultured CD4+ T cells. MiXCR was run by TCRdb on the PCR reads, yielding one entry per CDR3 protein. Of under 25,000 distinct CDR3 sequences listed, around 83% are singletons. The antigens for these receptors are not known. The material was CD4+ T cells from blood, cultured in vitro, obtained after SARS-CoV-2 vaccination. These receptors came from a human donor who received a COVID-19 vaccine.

CDR3 bases: TGCAGTGCTAGGGAGACAGGGGGCGTAACGTCGAACACTGAAGCTTTCTTT. Amino acids: CSARETGGVTSNTEAFF. This chain links TRBV20-1 with TRBJ1-1, with TRBD1 identical over 10 bases. Germline trimming cut 3 bases from V and 1 base from J; bases unmatched to any gene: 11. The length of the CDR3 is 17 residues. CDR1 is DFQATT and CDR2 is SNEGSKA in the germline V gene (reference sequence).

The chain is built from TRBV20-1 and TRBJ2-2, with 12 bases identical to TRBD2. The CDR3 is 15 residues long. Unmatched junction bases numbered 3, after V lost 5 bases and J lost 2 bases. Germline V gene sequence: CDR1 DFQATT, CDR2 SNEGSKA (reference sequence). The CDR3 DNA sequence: TGCAGTGCTCGGACTAGCGGGGATAACACCGGGGAGCTGTTTTTT. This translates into CSARTSGDNTGELFF.

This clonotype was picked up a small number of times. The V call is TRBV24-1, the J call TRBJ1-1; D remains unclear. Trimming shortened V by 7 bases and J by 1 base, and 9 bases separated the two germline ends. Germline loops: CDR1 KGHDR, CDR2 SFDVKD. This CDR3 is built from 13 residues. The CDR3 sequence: CATRRTGNTEAFF. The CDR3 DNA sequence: TGTGCCACCAGAAGGACGGGGAACACTGAAGCTTTCTTT.

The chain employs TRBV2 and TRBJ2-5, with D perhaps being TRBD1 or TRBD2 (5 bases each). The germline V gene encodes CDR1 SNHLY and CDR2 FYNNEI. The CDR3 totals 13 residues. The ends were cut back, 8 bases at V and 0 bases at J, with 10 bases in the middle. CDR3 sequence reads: CASSRDHQETQYF. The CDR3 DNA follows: TGTGCCAGCTCTAGGGACCACCAAGAGACCCAGTACTTC. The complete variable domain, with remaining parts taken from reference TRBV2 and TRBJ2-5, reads EPEVTQTPSHQVTQMGQEVILRCVPISNHLYFYWYRQILGQKVEFLVSFYNNEISEKSEIFDDQFSVERPDGSNFTLKIRSTKLEDSAMYFCASSRDHQETQYFGPGTRLLVL.

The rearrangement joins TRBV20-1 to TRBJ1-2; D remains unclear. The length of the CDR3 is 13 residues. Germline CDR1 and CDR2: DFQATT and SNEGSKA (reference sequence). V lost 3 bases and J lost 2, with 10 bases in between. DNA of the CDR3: TGCAGTGCTAGCCCCGCCTCGAACTATGGCTACACCTTC. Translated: CSASPASNYGYTF.

CDR3 sequence reads: CASSLGGILNYGYTF. Written as DNA, the CDR3 is TGTGCCAGCAGCTTAGGAGGGATTCTGAACTATGGCTACACCTTC. The chain uses TRBV7-3 and TRBJ1-2; D remains ambiguous. The length of the CDR3 is 15 residues. Trimming pared 2 bases from V and 2 bases from J, leaving 12 bases between. Germline loops: CDR1 SGHTA, CDR2 FQGTGA.

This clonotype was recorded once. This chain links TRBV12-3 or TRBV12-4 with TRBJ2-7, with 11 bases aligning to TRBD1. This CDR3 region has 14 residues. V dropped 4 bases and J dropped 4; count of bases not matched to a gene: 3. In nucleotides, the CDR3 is TGTGCCAGCAGTTCGGACAGGGGGCAATACGAGCAGTACTTC. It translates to CASSSDRGQYEQYF.

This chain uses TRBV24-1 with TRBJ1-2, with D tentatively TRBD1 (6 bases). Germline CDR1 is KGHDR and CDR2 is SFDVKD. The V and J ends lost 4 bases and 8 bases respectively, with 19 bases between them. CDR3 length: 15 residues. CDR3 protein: CATSDSDRGPRGYTF. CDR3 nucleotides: TGTGCCACCAGTGACTCGGACAGAGGCCCTCGGGGCTACACCTTC.

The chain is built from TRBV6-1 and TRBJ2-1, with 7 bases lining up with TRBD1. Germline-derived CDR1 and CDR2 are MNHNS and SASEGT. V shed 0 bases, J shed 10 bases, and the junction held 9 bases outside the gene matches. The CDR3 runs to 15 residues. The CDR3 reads CASSEALKQGEEQFF. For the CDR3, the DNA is TGTGCCAGCAGTGAAGCGTTGAAGCAGGGGGAAGAGCAGTTCTTC.

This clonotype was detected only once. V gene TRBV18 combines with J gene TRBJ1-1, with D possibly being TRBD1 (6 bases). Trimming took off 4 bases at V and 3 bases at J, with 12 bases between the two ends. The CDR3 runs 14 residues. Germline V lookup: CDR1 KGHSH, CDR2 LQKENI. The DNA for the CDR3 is TGTGCCAGCTCACTAAAAGGGGGGTACACTGAAGCTTTCTTT. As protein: CASSLKGGYTEAFF.

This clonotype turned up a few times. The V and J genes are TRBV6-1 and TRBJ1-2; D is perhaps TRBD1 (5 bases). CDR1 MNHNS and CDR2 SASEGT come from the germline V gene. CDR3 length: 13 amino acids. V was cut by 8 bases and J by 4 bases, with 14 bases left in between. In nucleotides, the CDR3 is TGTGCCAGCGCTACTGGGACGGTCTATGGCTACACCTTC. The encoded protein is CASATGTVYGYTF.

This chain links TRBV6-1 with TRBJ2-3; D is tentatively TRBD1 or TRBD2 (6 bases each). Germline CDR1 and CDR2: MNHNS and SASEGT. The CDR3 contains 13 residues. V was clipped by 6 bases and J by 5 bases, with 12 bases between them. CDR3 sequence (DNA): TGTGCCAGCAGCGGAGGGGGAGTAGATACGCAGTATTTT. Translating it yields CASSGGGVDTQYF.

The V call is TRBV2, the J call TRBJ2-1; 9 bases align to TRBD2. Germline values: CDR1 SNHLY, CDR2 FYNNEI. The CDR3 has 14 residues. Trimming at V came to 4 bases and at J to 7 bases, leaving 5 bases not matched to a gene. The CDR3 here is CASSARGGLNEQFF. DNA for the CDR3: TGTGCCAGCAGTGCGCGGGGGGGGTTAAATGAGCAGTTCTTC.

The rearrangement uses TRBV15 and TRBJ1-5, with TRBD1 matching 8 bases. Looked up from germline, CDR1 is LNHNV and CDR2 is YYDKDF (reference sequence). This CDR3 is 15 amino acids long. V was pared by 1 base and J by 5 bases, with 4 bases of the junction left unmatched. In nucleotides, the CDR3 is TGTGCCACCAGCAGAGTCGGGACAGGCTATCAGCCCCAGCATTTT. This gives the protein CATSRVGTGYQPQHF.

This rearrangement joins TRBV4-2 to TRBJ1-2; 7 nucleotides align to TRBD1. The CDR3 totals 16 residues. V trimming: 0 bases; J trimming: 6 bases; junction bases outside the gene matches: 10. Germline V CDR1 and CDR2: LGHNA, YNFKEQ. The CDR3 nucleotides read TGTGCCAGCAGCCAAGATAGCGCAGGGGGTGTACATGGCTACACCTTC. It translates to CASSQDSAGGVHGYTF.

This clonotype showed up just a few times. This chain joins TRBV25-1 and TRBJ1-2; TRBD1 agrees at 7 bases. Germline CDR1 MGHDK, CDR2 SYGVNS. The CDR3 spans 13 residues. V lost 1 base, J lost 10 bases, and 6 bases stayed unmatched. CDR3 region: CASSESGGGDYTF. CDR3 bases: TGTGCCAGCAGTGAATCGGGAGGGGGCGACTACACCTTC.

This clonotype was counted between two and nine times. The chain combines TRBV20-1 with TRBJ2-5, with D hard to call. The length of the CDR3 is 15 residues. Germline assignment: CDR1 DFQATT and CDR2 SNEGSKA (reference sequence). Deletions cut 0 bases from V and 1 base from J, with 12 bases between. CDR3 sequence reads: CSARDRQEIQETQYF. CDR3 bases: TGCAGTGCTAGAGATCGGCAGGAGATCCAAGAGACCCAGTACTTC.

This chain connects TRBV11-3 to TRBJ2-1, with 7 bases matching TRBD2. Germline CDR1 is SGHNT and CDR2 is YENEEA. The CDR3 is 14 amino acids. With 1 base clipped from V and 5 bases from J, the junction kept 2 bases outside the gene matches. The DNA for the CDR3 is TGTGCCAGCAGCTTAGCCCTAGCGGACAATGAGCAGTTCTTC. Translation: CASSLALADNEQFF. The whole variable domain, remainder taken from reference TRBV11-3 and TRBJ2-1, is EAGVVQSPRYKIIEKKQPVAFWCNPISGHNTLYWYLQNLGQGPELLIRYENEEAVDDSQLPKDRFSAERLKGVDSTLKIQPAELGDSAVYLCASSLALADNEQFFGPGTRLTVL.

The CDR3 sequence is CASSIQREYEQYF. DNA of the CDR3: TGTGCCAGTAGTATCCAGCGGGAGTACGAGCAGTACTTC. The chain has TRBV19 and TRBJ2-7; 8 bases fit TRBD2. CDR1 LNHDA and CDR2 SQIVND come from the germline V gene (reference sequence). The J segment lost 4 bases and the V segment lost 3 bases, leaving 2 bases of the junction unmatched. The CDR3 is 13 residues long.

The chain's CDR3 is CAWSVRANYGYTF. CDR3 nucleotides: TGTGCCTGGAGTGTACGAGCTAACTATGGCTACACCTTC. This chain links TRBV30 with TRBJ1-2, with unresolved D. The CDR3 runs 13 residues. Germline V gene lookup returns CDR1 GTSNPN and CDR2 SVGIG (reference sequence). V was shortened by 0 bases and J by 0 bases, with 5 bases between the two germline ends.